A selection of T cell receptor beta chains follows, all from one sample in a study of CD8 T cell repertoires and HIV-1 epitope variants. Clones were sequenced by immunoSEQ multiplex PCR, and TCRdb holds only the in-frame ones, with some missing. The sample carries about 5,000 clones, 55% to 80% recorded once. These receptors have no known antigen. Input material: cultured CD8+ T cells derived from PBMCs. The origin of the receptors is a male donor with HIV. CDR3s include the opening cysteine and the closing phenylalanine or tryptophan. Fields, in order: J gene, V gene, CDR3 protein.

>TRBJ1-1|TRBV28
CAISPWDPKTEAFF
>TRBJ1-6|TRBV5-4
CASSFREGNSPLHF
>TRBJ2-2|TRBV4-2
CASSPHTRGKNTGELFF
>TRBJ2-7|TRBV2
CASSDELEIYEQYF
>TRBJ2-7|TRBV7-9
CASSAIGLDPYEQYF
>TRBJ1-4|TRBV27
CASSRTGTHNEKLFF
>TRBJ2-5|TRBV27
CASSLTGETQYF
>TRBJ1-2|TRBV28
CATRHRAGYTF
>TRBJ2-7|TRBV14
CASSPSLTSGRDYEQYF
>TRBJ2-2|TRBV5-4
CASSSDRGLGGELFF
>TRBJ2-5|TRBV7-9
CASSSRGLNEETQYF
>TRBJ1-1|TRBV4-3
CASSQAADTEAFF
>TRBJ1-1|TRBV5-6
CASSYDLNTEAFF
>TRBJ2-5|TRBV7-9
CASSLGYGQHQETQYF
>TRBJ2-4|TRBV4-2
CASSQALLAGAGDIQYF
>TRBJ2-1|TRBV7-8
CASSLWLAGGRNEQFF
>TRBJ2-7|TRBV27
CASSLLAGSSYEQYF
>TRBJ1-2|TRBV7-3
CAVDGGGLAGYTF
>TRBJ2-1|TRBV9
CASSRTSSYNEQFF
>TRBJ1-2|TRBV19
CASSTTTGLGYTF
>TRBJ2-7|TRBV27
CASSLSQGTLSYEQYF
>TRBJ1-5|TRBV12-5
CASGLTHSNQPQHF
>TRBJ2-5|TRBV5-6
CASSLWGRETQYF
>TRBJ2-7|TRBV30
CAWSRNSDPLGGNEQYF
>TRBJ1-1|TRBV4-1
CASSQVVNTEAFF
>TRBJ2-1|TRBV27
CASNPGGAGGNEQFF
>TRBJ1-2|TRBV5-4
CASMGGGSYGYTF
>TRBJ2-1|TRBV7-9
CASSGLNEQFF
>TRBJ2-1|TRBV1
CTSRSQGYNEQFF
>TRBJ1-3|TRBV6-5
CASSWGGRSGNTIYF
>TRBJ2-1|TRBV27
CASSSRTDPRAYNEQFF